This passage covers 29 T cell receptor beta chains from one sample sequenced in a study of OX40 agonist ivuxolimab in advanced cancers. Clones were read by immunoSEQ multiplex PCR, and TCRdb kept only the in-frame ones, dropping some. In the table there are some 86,000 clones, approximately 94% of which are singletons. The sequenced sample was CD4+ or CD8+ T cells sorted from blood, obtained in a trial of the OX40 agonist ivuxolimab. The receptors originated from an adult with an advanced solid tumor such as melanoma, head and neck, liver or kidney cancer.

The chain links TRBV5-6 to TRBJ1-5; D ambiguous. CDR1 and CDR2 from the germline V gene are SGHDT and YYEEEE. The V and J ends lost 0 bases and 2 bases respectively, with 9 bases between them. The length of the CDR3 is 15 residues. CDR3 region: CASSLGGIGNQPQHF. CDR3 sequence (DNA): TGTGCCAGCAGCTTGGGAGGGATTGGCAATCAGCCCCAGCATTTT.

This clone is a singleton in its sample. The gene calls are TRBV7-9 and TRBJ2-7; the D gene is possibly TRBD1 (5 bases). Germline V gene data show CDR1 as SEHNR and CDR2 as FQNEAQ (reference sequence). CDR3 length equals 12 residues. The V end was cut by 5 bases, the J end by 6 bases, with 11 bases between. The chain's CDR3 is CASSPQGSEQYF. The CDR3 nucleotides read TGTGCCAGCAGCCCTCAGGGTTCCGAGCAGTACTTC.

This chain uses TRBV7-9 with TRBJ2-1; 10 nucleotides match TRBD2. Germline loops: CDR1 SEHNR, CDR2 FQNEAQ (reference sequence). The CDR3 is 17 amino acids. J was trimmed by 0 bases and V by 5 bases; bases with no gene match: 7. The CDR3 is CASSPHQREGSYNEQFF. The CDR3 DNA follows: TGTGCCAGCAGCCCACACCAGCGGGAGGGCTCCTACAATGAGCAGTTCTTC.

J is TRBJ2-7 and V is TRBV5-1; the D gene is possibly TRBD1 (6 bases). The CDR3 loop spans 13 amino acids. V was pared by 10 bases and J by 3 bases, with 17 bases between. Germline lookup yields CDR1 SGHRS and CDR2 YFSETQ. The CDR3 here is CASRRDTDYEQYF. CDR3 coding DNA: TGCGCCTCTCGTAGGGACACCGACTACGAGCAGTACTTC. Using reference TRBV5-1 and TRBJ2-7 for the parts outside the CDR3, the full variable domain is KAGVTQTPRYLIKTRGQQVTLSCSPISGHRSVSWYQQTPGQGLQFLFEYFSETQRNKGNFPGRFSGRQFSNSRSEMNVSTLELGDSALYLCASRRDTDYEQYFGPGTRLTVT.

The chain employs TRBV11-2 and TRBJ1-2, with a weak D call TRBD1 (5 bases). V shed 1 base and J shed 6 bases, with 12 bases lying between them. This CDR3 region has 14 residues. Germline lookup yields CDR1 SGHAT and CDR2 FQNNGV. DNA of the CDR3: TGTGCCAGCAGCTTAGGGGGGAATCAGGATGGCTACACCTTC. This gives the protein CASSLGGNQDGYTF. Filled out from reference TRBV11-2 and TRBJ1-2, the complete variable domain reads EAGVAQSPRYKIIEKRQSVAFWCNPISGHATLYWYQQILGQGPKLLIQFQNNGVVDDSQLPKDRFSAERLKGVDSTLKIQPAKLEDSAVYLCASSLGGNQDGYTFGSGTRLTVV.

The chain uses TRBV27 and TRBJ2-6; D remains unclear. This CDR3 comprises 19 residues. The germline V gene has CDR1 MNHEY and CDR2 SMNVEV (reference sequence). V lost 2 bases, J lost 3 bases, and 20 bases lay in between. CDR3 nucleotides: TGTGCCAGCAGTTTAAGGATAGGAGAGAATTATGGTGGGGCCAACGTCCTGACTTTC. Translation: CASSLRIGENYGGANVLTF.

This chain joins TRBV7-9 and TRBJ2-5; D unresolved. Germline V CDR1 and CDR2: SEHNR, FQNEAQ (reference sequence). V lost 4 bases and J lost 2, with 8 bases in between. The CDR3 length is 13 residues. The DNA for the CDR3 is TGTGCCAGCAGCTGGGTCCCTCAAGAGACCCAGTACTTC. It codes for CASSWVPQETQYF.

This clone was detected once. The rearrangement joins TRBV9 to TRBJ2-1, with D possibly matching TRBD1 (5 bases). Per the germline V gene, CDR1 is SGDLS and CDR2 is YYNGEE. CDR3 length equals 17 residues. Deletions cut 0 bases from V and 5 bases from J, with 18 bases between. The CDR3, as DNA: TGTGCCAGCAGCGTAGAGCTAATCCCCAGGGCCCACAATGAGCAGTTCTTC. Its translation: CASSVELIPRAHNEQFF.

The chain uses TRBV6-5 and TRBJ2-5, with a tentative D call TRBD2 (6 bases). The germline CDR1 and CDR2 sequences are MNHEY and SVGAGI. Between the trimmed V and J ends, which lost 5 bases and 1 base, there was a span of 14 bases. This CDR3 is built from 15 residues. Written as DNA, the CDR3 is TGTGCCAGCAGTCACCTACGGAGGGGCCAAGAGACCCAGTACTTC. It yields the protein CASSHLRRGQETQYF.

CDR3 loop: CASSSEQGYYEQYF. As DNA, the CDR3 is TGCGCCAGCTCCTCGGAACAGGGGTACTACGAGCAGTACTTC. This chain joins TRBV5-1 and TRBJ2-7, with 7 bases aligning to TRBD1. V gave up 7 bases and J gave up 3 bases; unmatched junction bases: 10. The length of the CDR3 is 14 residues. The V gene's germline CDR1 is SGHRS and CDR2 YFSETQ.

This sequence joins TRBV29-1 and TRBJ2-7; the D gene is possibly TRBD2 (6 bases). This CDR3 has 13 amino acids. Germline CDR1 is SQVTM and CDR2 is ANQGSEA. Trimming pared 0 bases from V and 1 base from J, leaving 7 bases between. This chain's CDR3 is CSVEEEGSYEQYF. CDR3 nucleotides: TGCAGCGTTGAAGAGGAGGGTTCCTACGAGCAGTACTTC.

The chain links TRBV5-6 to TRBJ2-3, with unresolved D. Germline V CDR1 and CDR2: SGHDT, YYEEEE. The germline V and J ends were trimmed by 2 bases and 7 bases, with 5 bases remaining between them. This CDR3 comprises 11 residues. DNA for the CDR3: TGTGCCAGCAGCTTTGGTTATACGCAGTATTTT. It is translated as CASSFGYTQYF.

J is TRBJ1-1 and V is TRBV19, with D perhaps TRBD1 (6 bases). The CDR3 contains 15 residues. The ends were cut back, 3 bases at V and 1 base at J, with 12 bases in the middle. Germline V gene sequence: CDR1 LNHDA, CDR2 SQIVND (reference sequence). In nucleotides, the CDR3 is TGTGCCAGTAGTATGGCAGGGGCGGCGAACACTGAAGCTTTCTTT. It translates to CASSMAGAANTEAFF.

V usage is TRBV9 and J usage is TRBJ2-2, with a possible D match to TRBD1 (6 bases). Germline assignment: CDR1 SGDLS and CDR2 YYNGEE. The CDR3 consists of 15 residues. V lost 3 bases and J 0 bases, leaving 9 bases between the germline ends. The CDR3 DNA reads TGTGCCAGCAGCGGATGGACAGCGAACACCGGGGAGCTGTTTTTT. Protein: CASSGWTANTGELFF.

The chain recombines TRBV7-8 with TRBJ2-5; no firm D call. The CDR3 runs to 14 residues. Between the trimmed V and J ends, which lost 7 bases and 0 bases, there was a span of 12 bases. Germline V gene sequence: CDR1 SGHVS, CDR2 FQNEAQ. For the CDR3, the DNA is TGTGCCAGCACCCACTGGACGGACCAAGAGACCCAGTACTTC. Translated, it gives CASTHWTDQETQYF.

The genes are TRBV25-1 and TRBJ2-2, with TRBD2 matching 10 bases. The V segment lost 4 bases and the J segment 8 bases; nucleotides outside the gene matches: 10. Germline V gene data show CDR1 as MGHDK and CDR2 as SYGVNS. The CDR3 consists of 16 residues. CDR3 bases: TGTGCCAGCAGTGGATATCTAGCGGGAGTTTCAGGGGAGCTGTTTTTT. It specifies CASSGYLAGVSGELFF.

Comments on this clone: The sample has other DNA sequences that encode this CDR3 too. This chain joins TRBV9 and TRBJ1-3; D is undetermined. The CDR3 sequence is 15 residues long. Germline V gives CDR1 SGDLS, CDR2 YYNGEE. Trimming took 0 bases from V and 0 from J, leaving 7 bases between them. The CDR3 bases are TGTGCCAGCAGCGTAGGCGGCGGCTCTGGAAACACCATATATTTT. This sequence encodes CASSVGGGSGNTIYF.

The chain employs TRBV27 and TRBJ2-3; perhaps D is TRBD1 or TRBD2 (5 bases each). Per the germline V gene, CDR1 is MNHEY and CDR2 is SMNVEV (reference sequence). The CDR3 has 14 residues. Trimming removed 3 bases from V and 2 bases from J, with 9 bases in between. For the CDR3, the DNA is TGTGCCAGCAGTTTTCGGGGCTCCACAGATACGCAGTATTTT. It specifies CASSFRGSTDTQYF.

This clone was detected once. CDR3: CSVTETQETQYF. CDR3 bases: TGCAGCGTTACAGAGACCCAAGAGACCCAGTACTTC. The chain recombines TRBV29-1 with TRBJ2-5; D gene unclear. Germline V CDR1 and CDR2: SQVTM, ANQGSEA. V shed 5 bases and J shed 1 base, with 8 bases lying between them. The CDR3 runs to 12 residues.

The chain joins TRBV7-3 to TRBJ1-3, with TRBD1 as a possible D gene (6 bases). Germline V CDR1 and CDR2: SGHTA, FQGTGA. Trimming cost V 5 bases and J 4 bases, with 12 bases left between them. This CDR3 has 14 amino acids. The CDR3 protein is CASSPTGTGNTIYF. DNA of the CDR3: TGTGCCAGCAGCCCTACAGGGACGGGAAACACCATATATTTT.

The chain combines TRBV6-1 with TRBJ2-3; D is undetermined. The germline V and J ends were trimmed by 6 bases and 3 bases, with 4 bases remaining between them. The CDR3 extends over 11 amino acids. The germline CDR1 and CDR2 sequences are MNHNS and SASEGT. CDR3 nucleotide sequence: TGTGCCAGCAGGGGGACAGATACGCAGTATTTT. Translating it yields CASRGTDTQYF.

The V gene is TRBV29-1, the J gene TRBJ2-2, with D unresolved. Germline V lookup: CDR1 SQVTM, CDR2 ANQGSEA. This CDR3 comprises 14 residues. The V end lost 2 bases, the J end lost 3 bases, and 10 bases lay between the germline ends. CDR3 coding DNA: TGCAGCGTTGAATCTTTGGACGACACCGGGGAGCTGTTTTTT. The encoded protein is CSVESLDDTGELFF.

V is TRBV29-1 and J is TRBJ1-1; D is possibly TRBD1 (5 bases). Germline CDR1 and CDR2: SQVTM and ANQGSEA. Between the trimmed V and J ends, which lost 7 bases and 6 bases, there was a span of 15 bases. The CDR3 runs to 12 residues. In DNA, the CDR3 is TGCAGCGCAAGTCAGGGAACTGCTGAAGCTTTCTTT. Translated: CSASQGTAEAFF.

The chain links TRBV9 to TRBJ2-1, with 8 bases lining up with TRBD2. The ends lost 0 bases at V and 8 bases at J; junction bases unmatched: 7. Germline CDR1 SGDLS, CDR2 YYNGEE. The CDR3 sequence is 15 residues long. This CDR3 reads CASSVEPSGWYEQFF. The CDR3 nucleotides read TGTGCCAGCAGCGTAGAGCCTAGCGGGTGGTATGAGCAGTTCTTC.

The chain combines TRBV7-9 with TRBJ2-7, with 8 bases lining up with TRBD1. CDR1 is SEHNR, CDR2 FQNEAQ, per germline (reference sequence). The length of the CDR3 is 14 residues. V trimming: 5 bases; J trimming: 2 bases; junction bases outside the gene matches: 5. The CDR3 region is CASSPGTGPYEQYF. CDR3 nucleotide sequence: TGTGCCAGCAGCCCCGGGACAGGACCCTACGAGCAGTACTTC.

This chain connects TRBV6-5 to TRBJ2-5, with D perhaps assigned TRBD1 or TRBD2 (5 bases each). The ends were cut back, 2 bases at V and 5 bases at J, with 12 bases in the middle. There are 14 residues in the CDR3. From germline, CDR1 is MNHEY and CDR2 SVGAGI. CDR3 in amino acids: CASSYGTGQETQYF. The CDR3, as DNA: TGTGCCAGCAGTTACGGGACGGGGCAGGAGACCCAGTACTTC.

V is TRBV9 and J is TRBJ2-2, with a tentative D call TRBD2 (5 bases). V lost 0 bases to trimming and J lost 0 bases, with 15 bases between them. Germline loops: CDR1 SGDLS, CDR2 YYNGEE. The CDR3 runs 18 residues. The CDR3 sequence is CASSVATVRVTNTGELFF. The CDR3 region has the DNA TGTGCCAGCAGCGTAGCTACCGTGCGGGTAACGAACACCGGGGAGCTGTTTTTT.

This clone was observed once. The chain employs TRBV9 and TRBJ2-3; 7 bases match TRBD1. The V and J ends lost 3 bases and 7 bases, in that order; junction bases with no gene match: 5. CDR1 and CDR2 from the germline V gene are SGDLS and YYNGEE. The CDR3 contains 13 residues. In DNA form, the CDR3 reads TGTGCCAGCAGCGGAGGGACAGCAAATACGCAGTATTTT. Its translation: CASSGGTANTQYF.

This clone was found once. The rearrangement joins TRBV7-9 to TRBJ1-1; TRBD1 aligns across 9 bases. Trimming removed 5 bases from V and 0 bases from J; junction bases left unmatched: 4. The germline CDR1 and CDR2 sequences are SEHNR and FQNEAQ (reference sequence). This CDR3 is 15 amino acids long. Written as DNA, the CDR3 is TGTGCCAGCAGCCTTACAGGGGGCATGAACACTGAAGCTTTCTTT. Translation gives CASSLTGGMNTEAFF.